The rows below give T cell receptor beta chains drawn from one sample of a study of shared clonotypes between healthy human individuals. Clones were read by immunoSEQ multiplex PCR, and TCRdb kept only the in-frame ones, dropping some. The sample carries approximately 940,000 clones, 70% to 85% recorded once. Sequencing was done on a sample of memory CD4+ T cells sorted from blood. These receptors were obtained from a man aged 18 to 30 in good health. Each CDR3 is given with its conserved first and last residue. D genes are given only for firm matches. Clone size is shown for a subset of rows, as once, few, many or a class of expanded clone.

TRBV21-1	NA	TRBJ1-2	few	CASSGRYYGYTF	TGTGCCAGCAGCGGAAGATACTATGGCTACACCTTC
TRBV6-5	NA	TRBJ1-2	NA	CASKDLGANYGYTF	TGTGCCAGCAAAGACCTAGGTGCTAACTATGGCTACACCTTC
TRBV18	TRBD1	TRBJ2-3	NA	CASSPPGTGSTDTQYF	TGTGCCAGCTCACCACCCGGGACAGGGAGCACAGATACGCAGTATTTT
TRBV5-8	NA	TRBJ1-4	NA	CASSLAVKGTDEKLFF	TGTGCCAGCAGCTTGGCCGTTAAGGGAACGGATGAAAAACTGTTTTTT
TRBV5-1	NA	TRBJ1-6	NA	CASRSGDNSPLHF	TGCGCCAGCAGGTCAGGGGATAATTCACCCCTCCACTTT
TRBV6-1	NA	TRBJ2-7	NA	CATEGLLHSYEQYF	TGTGCCACCGAGGGACTCCTACATTCCTACGAGCAGTACTTC
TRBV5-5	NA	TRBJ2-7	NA	CASSLSRVSYEQYF	TGTGCCAGCAGCTTGTCCAGGGTTTCCTACGAGCAGTACTTC
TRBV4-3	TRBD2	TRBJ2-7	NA	CASSPRLAGDEQYF	TGCGCCAGCAGCCCTCGACTAGCGGGAGATGAGCAGTACTTC
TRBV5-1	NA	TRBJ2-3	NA	CASSGGQGLTDTQYF	TGCGCCAGCAGTGGAGGTCAAGGGCTCACAGATACGCAGTATTTT
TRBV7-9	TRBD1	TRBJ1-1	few	CASSLGPGQGSGTEAFF	TGTGCCAGCAGCTTAGGTCCGGGACAGGGGTCGGGCACTGAAGCTTTCTTT
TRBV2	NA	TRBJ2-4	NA	CASSGRLAKNIQYF	TGTGCCAGCAGTGGCCGGTTAGCCAAAAACATTCAGTACTTC
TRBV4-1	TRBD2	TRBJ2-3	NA	CASSQDKTSGSGTQYF	TGCGCCAGCAGCCAAGATAAGACTAGCGGGAGCGGTACGCAGTATTTT
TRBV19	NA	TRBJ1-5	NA	CASSITGRRRSNQPQHF	TGTGCCAGTAGTATAACCGGCAGGCGGAGGAGCAATCAGCCCCAGCATTTT
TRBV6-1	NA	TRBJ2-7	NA	CASCSVSQNYEQYF	TGTGCCAGCTGCAGTGTGAGCCAAAACTACGAGCAGTACTTC
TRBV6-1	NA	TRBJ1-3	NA	CASSGRADSGNTIYF	TGTGCCAGCAGTGGAAGGGCAGACTCTGGAAACACCATATATTTT
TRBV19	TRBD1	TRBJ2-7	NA	CASSSPRDRDYEQYF	TGTGCCAGTAGTTCCCCCCGGGACAGAGACTACGAGCAGTACTTC
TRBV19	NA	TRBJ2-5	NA	CASRAYGVETQYF	TGTGCCAGTAGGGCGTACGGGGTGGAGACCCAGTACTTC